This T cell receptor beta chain was captured by sequencing in a study of blood T cell repertoires in COVID-19. Study overall: Specimens from acute and convalescent COVID-19 originated in the United States, Italy and Spain.

In the source study's methods: Reference gene primer amplification gave estimated nucleated cell counts. The method was immunoSEQ multiplex PCR; TCRdb's version includes in-frame clones alone and lacks a portion of them. Clonal size and the V and J genes are those of that table, whereas D and trimming came from the DNA. The repertoire consists of roughly 270,000 clones, with approximately 78% occurring once and the leading ten covering roughly 4.7%. Residents of 24 US areas, aged roughly 18 to 89 years, made up the participants. Participants reported their clinical history, and cohort assignment relied on those reports. The material sequenced was PBMCs or T cells enriched from blood (not recorded which). The receptor was derived from a man aged 35 to 55 who had been exposed to COVID-19.

The CDR3: CAISDPVGGRAKNIQYF. The CDR3 DNA reads TGTGCCATCAGTGACCCGGTGGGCGGGCGCGCCAAAAACATTCAGTACTTC. This rearrangement joins TRBV10-3 to TRBJ2-4; D is perhaps TRBD2 (5 bases). Germline assignment: CDR1 ENHRY and CDR2 SYGVKD. The CDR3 sequence is 17 residues long. Trimming pared 3 bases from V and 1 base from J, leaving 16 bases between.